The 22 T cell receptor beta chains given below trace back to one sample, sequenced in a study of early T cells in non-severe SARS-CoV-2 infection. MiXCR, run by TCRdb on the 5' RACE reads, gives a single entry per CDR3 protein. This sample has 55,000 to 70,000 distinct CDR3 sequences, with more than 10% found just once. Material: whole blood. All receptors derive from an adult who was a healthcare worker with PCR-confirmed SARS-CoV-2 infection or an uninfected control (not recorded which).

There are many counts of this clonotype. The CDR3, as DNA: TGTGCCAGCAGCTTAGATTGGGAGGGGACGAACACTGAAGCTTTCTTT. It codes for CASSLDWEGTNTEAFF. The chain joins TRBV11-2 to TRBJ1-1; D perhaps matches TRBD1 (5 bases). The CDR3 consists of 16 residues. CDR1 is SGHAT and CDR2 is FQNNGV in the germline V gene. V lost 0 bases, J lost 1 base, and 12 bases lay in between.

This clonotype was observed a few times. CDR3 nucleotide sequence: TGCGCCAGCAGCTTCCCCAACGACAGGGCGGGTTACGAGCAGTACTTC. Translating it yields CASSFPNDRAGYEQYF. The rearrangement joins TRBV5-1 to TRBJ2-7; 7 bases agree with TRBD1. After removal of 2 bases from V and 4 bases from J, the junction contained 12 bases not matched to a gene. CDR1 and CDR2 from the germline V gene are SGHRS and YFSETQ. This CDR3 contains 16 residues.

This clonotype is a singleton in its sample. J is TRBJ2-1 and V is TRBV6-1; TRBD2 matches 8 bases. The germline gives CDR1 MNHNS, CDR2 SASEGT. CDR3 length: 16 residues. V was pared by 3 bases and J by 5 bases, with 9 bases of the junction left unmatched. The CDR3, as DNA: TGTGCCAGCAGTGAGGGACTAGGGAAGGGGAACAATGAGCAGTTCTTC. The encoded protein is CASSEGLGKGNNEQFF.

The sample holds many counts of this clonotype. The chain carries TRBV7-6 and TRBJ2-1; 9 bases are shared with TRBD1. The junction had 2 bases not matched to a gene; V was cut back by 4 bases and J by 1 base. The CDR3 totals 15 residues. The germline CDR1 and CDR2 sequences are SGHVS and FNYEAQ. CDR3 DNA sequence: TGTGCCAGCAGCTACGGACAGGGGTCCTACAATGAGCAGTTCTTC. The encoded protein is CASSYGQGSYNEQFF.

In its sample, this clonotype was seen a few times. This chain joins TRBV7-2 and TRBJ2-7; TRBD2 matches at 8 bases. J gave up 6 bases and V 5 bases, and 9 bases lay outside the gene matches. The V gene's germline CDR1 is SGHTA and CDR2 FQGNSA. There are 14 residues in the CDR3. Here the CDR3 reads CASSPWVSGVEQYF. The CDR3 nucleotides read TGTGCCAGCAGCCCTTGGGTTAGCGGGGTCGAGCAGTACTTC.

This clonotype has a handful of counts. The chain employs TRBV18 and TRBJ1-2; possible D gene TRBD1, 5 bases. The CDR3 runs 16 residues. V was cut by 2 bases and J by 6 bases, with 19 bases left in between. Germline loops: CDR1 KGHSH, CDR2 LQKENI. As DNA, the CDR3 is TGTGCCAGCTCACCATCCTGGGGGACCCAGACCAATGGCTACACCTTC. It specifies CASSPSWGTQTNGYTF.

V usage is TRBV7-2 and J usage is TRBJ2-7; D may match TRBD1 or TRBD2 (6 bases each). V was trimmed by 5 bases and J by 1 base, leaving 15 bases between them. CDR1 and CDR2 (germline): SGHTA, FQGNSA. The CDR3 is 15 amino acids. The CDR3 loop reads CASSPGAGKSYEQYF. DNA of the CDR3: TGTGCCAGCAGCCCGGGGGCAGGGAAGTCCTACGAGCAGTACTTC.

This clonotype was observed at least ten times. The CDR3 DNA sequence: TGTGCCTGGACTTCCGGCATGAACACTGAAGCTTTCTTT. As protein: CAWTSGMNTEAFF. V is TRBV30 and J is TRBJ1-1, with D unresolved. This CDR3 has 13 amino acids. Germline V gene sequence: CDR1 GTSNPN, CDR2 SVGIG (reference sequence). V was clipped by 4 bases and J by 0 bases, with 9 bases between them.

The rearrangement uses TRBV6-2 or TRBV6-3 and TRBJ2-7, with TRBD1 matching 7 bases. This CDR3 is built from 14 residues. The V and J ends lost 8 bases and 2 bases, in that order; junction bases with no gene match: 9. Germline CDR1 reads MNHEY; CDR2 reads SVGEGT. In DNA, the CDR3 is TGTGCCAGCTCCGCGGCAGGGGGAGCCTACGAGCAGTACTTC. Translation: CASSAAGGAYEQYF.

This clonotype was picked up a small number of times. V gene TRBV28 combines with J gene TRBJ2-7, with TRBD2 matching over 9 bases. The J segment lost 3 bases and the V segment lost 10 bases, leaving 16 bases of the junction unmatched. Germline V gene data show CDR1 as MDHEN and CDR2 as SYDVKM. The CDR3 runs 16 residues. The CDR3 loop reads CATQSGEAGGVYEQYF. Written as DNA, the CDR3 is TGTGCCACCCAGTCGGGCGAAGCGGGGGGAGTCTACGAGCAGTACTTC.

This CDR3 is CASGRETGRNSPLHF. The CDR3 DNA reads TGTGCCAGCGGGCGGGAGACAGGGCGTAATTCACCCCTCCACTTT. The chain carries TRBV7-9 and TRBJ1-6, with 7 bases fitting TRBD1. CDR3 size: 15 residues. Germline V gives CDR1 SEHNR, CDR2 FQNEAQ (reference sequence). V was clipped by 8 bases and J by 6 bases; unmatched bases: 10. Complete variable domain (other parts from reference TRBV7-9 and TRBJ1-6): DTGVSQNPRHKITKRGQNVTFRCDPISEHNRLYWYRQTLGQGPEFLTYFQNEAQLEKSRLLSDRFSAERPKGSFSTLEIQRTEQGDSAMYLCASGRETGRNSPLHFGNGTRLTVT.

This clonotype was seen repeatedly, ten times or more. This chain links TRBV20-1 with TRBJ2-1, with D uncertain. The CDR3 runs to 13 residues. V lost 0 bases to trimming and J lost 4 bases, with 7 bases between them. Germline loops: CDR1 DFQATT, CDR2 SNEGSKA (reference sequence). In DNA form, the CDR3 reads TGCAGTGCTAGAGATCTCCGATACAATGAGCAGTTCTTC. Protein sequence: CSARDLRYNEQFF.

The gene calls are TRBV29-1 and TRBJ1-2; TRBD1 aligns across 9 bases. CDR1 is SQVTM, CDR2 ANQGSEA, per germline. This CDR3 region has 14 residues. Trimming took 7 bases from V and 4 from J; bases not matched to a gene: 10. Here the CDR3 reads CSGFGTGRPYGYTF. The CDR3 DNA sequence: TGCAGCGGATTTGGGACAGGGCGTCCCTATGGCTACACCTTC. Full variable domain (rest looked up from reference TRBV29-1 and TRBJ1-2): SAVISQKPSRDICQRGTSLTIQCQVDSQVTMMFWYRQQPGQSLTLIATANQGSEATYESGFVIDKFPISRPNLTFSTLTVSNMSPEDSSIYLCSGFGTGRPYGYTFGSGTRLTVV.

The chain joins TRBV4-3 to TRBJ2-1, with TRBD2 matching over 10 bases. The germline V gene encodes CDR1 LGHNA and CDR2 YSLEER. The CDR3 loop spans 17 amino acids. V lost 4 bases and J lost 3; bases outside the gene matches: 9. Here the CDR3 reads CASSPEIGTSVYNEQFF. The CDR3 DNA follows: TGCGCCAGCAGCCCTGAAATTGGGACTAGCGTCTACAATGAGCAGTTCTTC.

The chain links TRBV7-9 to TRBJ1-2, with 10 positions matching TRBD1. The V segment lost 4 bases and the J segment 8 bases; nucleotides outside the gene matches: 4. The CDR3 sequence is 13 residues long. The germline CDR1 and CDR2 sequences are SEHNR and FQNEAQ (reference sequence). The CDR3 coding sequence is TGTGCCAGCAGCTGGGGGACAGGGGTAGGCTACACCTTC. Its translation: CASSWGTGVGYTF.

This clonotype showed up many times. V usage is TRBV29-1 and J usage is TRBJ2-5; D possibly corresponds to TRBD2 (6 bases). CDR3 length equals 13 residues. The germline V and J ends were trimmed by 3 bases and 1 base, with 9 bases remaining between them. CDR1 SQVTM and CDR2 ANQGSEA come from the germline V gene. As DNA, the CDR3 is TGCAGCGTTGAGGGGACTGCCCAAGAGACCCAGTACTTC. It encodes CSVEGTAQETQYF.

The chain couples TRBV5-4 to TRBJ2-2; TRBD2 agrees at 9 bases. Germline values: CDR1 SGHNT, CDR2 YYREEE (reference sequence). This CDR3 is built from 17 residues. Unmatched junction bases numbered 9, after V lost 2 bases and J lost 4 bases. CDR3 DNA: TGTGCCAGCAGCTTAATCGTAGCGGGGGCTTTCACCGGGGAGCTGTTTTTT. Translating gives CASSLIVAGAFTGELFF.

The V gene is TRBV28, the J gene TRBJ1-1; D remains unclear. Germline-derived CDR1 and CDR2 are MDHEN and SYDVKM. The CDR3 spans 13 residues. Trimming pared 5 bases from V and 6 bases from J, leaving 13 bases between. CDR3 in amino acids: CASSPPHAPEAFF. The CDR3, as DNA: TGTGCCAGCAGTCCCCCGCATGCGCCTGAAGCTTTCTTT.

There are a few counts of this clonotype. The V call is TRBV20-1, the J call TRBJ1-6; weak D call: TRBD1 (6 bases). This CDR3 is built from 15 residues. V was clipped by 6 bases and J by 7 bases, with 19 bases between them. CDR1 and CDR2 from the germline V gene are DFQATT and SNEGSKA (reference sequence). As DNA, the CDR3 is TGCAGTGCAAAACCGGGGGGCGGAAGGAATTCACCCCTCCACTTT. Amino acids: CSAKPGGGRNSPLHF.

This chain connects TRBV28 to TRBJ2-7; 9 bases are a match to TRBD1. The CDR3 spans 13 residues. CDR1 and CDR2 from the germline V gene are MDHEN and SYDVKM. V was pared by 7 bases and J by 6 bases, with 7 bases of the junction left unmatched. CDR3: CASTDRDRVEQYF. Here the CDR3 DNA reads TGTGCCAGCACCGATCGGGACAGGGTCGAGCAGTACTTC.

CDR3 bases: TGTGCCAGCAGCTTATCGGACCTAGGGCAATGGAAGCAGTACTTC. Its translation is CASSLSDLGQWKQYF. V usage is TRBV7-8 and J usage is TRBJ2-7; D unclear. The CDR3 consists of 15 residues. Germline CDR1 is SGHVS and CDR2 is FQNEAQ. Trimming pared 2 bases from V and 8 bases from J, leaving 19 bases between.

This rearrangement joins TRBV20-1 to TRBJ2-7; the match to TRBD2 covers 8 bases. In germline, CDR1 is DFQATT, CDR2 SNEGSKA (reference sequence). This CDR3 region has 15 residues. The trim removed 5 bases at V and 5 bases at J, leaving 14 bases unmatched. The CDR3 DNA reads TGCAGTGCTCCTCCCCCAGGGGTAGCGGGGAACGAGCAGTACTTC. It is translated as CSAPPPGVAGNEQYF.